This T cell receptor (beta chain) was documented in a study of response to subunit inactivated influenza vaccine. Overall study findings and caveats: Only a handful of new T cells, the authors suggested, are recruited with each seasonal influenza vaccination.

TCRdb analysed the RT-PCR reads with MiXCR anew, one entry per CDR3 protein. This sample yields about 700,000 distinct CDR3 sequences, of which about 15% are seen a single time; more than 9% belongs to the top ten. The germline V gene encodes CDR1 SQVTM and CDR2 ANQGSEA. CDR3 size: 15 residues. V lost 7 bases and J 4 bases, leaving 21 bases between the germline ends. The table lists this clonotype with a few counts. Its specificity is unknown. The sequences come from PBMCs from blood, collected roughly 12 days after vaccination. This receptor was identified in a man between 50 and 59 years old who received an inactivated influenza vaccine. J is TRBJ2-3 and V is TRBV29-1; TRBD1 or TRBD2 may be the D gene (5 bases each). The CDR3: CSAIPRGVGADTQYF. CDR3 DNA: TGCAGCGCCATCCCCCGAGGGGTCGGCGCAGATACGCAGTATTTT.